Presented here are 4 T cell receptor beta chains from one specimen sequenced in a study of shared clonotypes between healthy human individuals (dated by TCRdb to 2019 to 2021). The protocol used for the library was the immunoSEQ multiplex PCR assay. TCRdb limited this immuneACCESS table to in-frame rearrangements with V and J called. A share of clones is missing; checked studies link under half to unresolved V genes, and the rest is unexplained. This sample comprises more than 2,000,000 clones, approximately 95% of them detected only once. The ten top clones hold under 0.45% of the sample. The specimen was naive CD4+ T cells from PBMCs. The sample's cell subset or site label, decoded: CD45RA+ positively selected. These receptors came from a man younger than 35 in good health. Some clones in this sample may be carry-over from other donors' samples.

The chain combines TRBV6-5 with TRBJ2-3; weak D call: TRBD2 (5 bases). Germline V gene data show CDR1 as MNHEY and CDR2 as SVGAGI. The CDR3 runs to 13 residues. V lost 0 bases to trimming and J lost 10 bases, with 11 bases between them. The CDR3 loop reads CASSYSPGVAQYF. CDR3 sequence (DNA): TGTGCCAGCAGTTACTCCCCCGGGGTGGCGCAGTATTTT.

This chain joins TRBV5-5 and TRBJ2-4; 7 nucleotides match TRBD1. The J segment lost 3 bases and the V segment lost 5 bases, leaving 11 bases of the junction unmatched. The CDR3 has 16 residues. Germline CDR1 and CDR2: SGHKS and YYEKEE (reference sequence). In DNA, the CDR3 is TGTGCCAGCAGTAATAAGGGGGACAGCCTCAAAAACATTCAGTACTTC. Protein sequence: CASSNKGDSLKNIQYF.

The chain joins TRBV19 to TRBJ2-7, with D perhaps matching TRBD2 (5 bases). The CDR3 totals 14 residues. The germline V gene encodes CDR1 LNHDA and CDR2 SQIVND (reference sequence). Trimming removed 5 bases at V and 6 bases at J, with 17 bases between. CDR3 sequence: CASSRVVEGVEQYF. CDR3 nucleotides: TGTGCCAGTAGTCGCGTCGTTGAGGGAGTCGAGCAGTACTTC.

The table lists this clone with a count of one. This chain joins TRBV5-6 and TRBJ1-5; possibly TRBD1 for D (6 bases). Trimming cost V 0 bases and J 13 bases, with 14 bases left between them. This CDR3 region has 13 residues. Per germline, CDR1 SGHDT and CDR2 YYEEEE. CDR3 nucleotides: TGTGCCAGCAGCTTGGCCCCGTCGGGGGCTCAGCATTTT. It codes for CASSLAPSGAQHF.